The 10 T cell receptor beta chains presented below share a single source sample, sequenced in a study of PD-1 blockade in classical Hodgkin lymphoma. All patients experienced relapse after autologous stem cell transplantation, and brentuximab vedotin exposure was variable. TCRdb's table, derived via immunoSEQ multiplex PCR, lists solely in-frame clones and lacks some. Of approximately 70,000 clones in the sample, under 95% are singletons; the top ten hold about 7.6%. Sequences were derived from peripheral blood mononuclear cells (PBMCs), sampled at baseline. These receptor sequences come from a human donor with classical Hodgkin lymphoma.

This chain links TRBV29-1 with TRBJ2-5; D is perhaps TRBD1 (7 bases). Trimming removed 6 bases at V and 1 base at J, with 15 bases between. The CDR3 is 14 residues long. The germline gives CDR1 SQVTM, CDR2 ANQGSEA. This CDR3 reads CSVARDRSQETQYF. The CDR3 nucleotides are TGCAGCGTAGCGCGGGACAGATCCCAAGAGACCCAGTACTTC.

This sequence joins TRBV4-2 and TRBJ2-1, with 8 positions matching TRBD2. Germline V gene data show CDR1 as LGHNA and CDR2 as YNFKEQ. The CDR3 loop spans 16 amino acids. V shed 0 bases, J shed 1 base, and the junction held 2 bases outside the gene matches. CDR3 protein: CASSQDLAGSYNEQFF. As DNA, the CDR3 is TGTGCCAGCAGCCAAGACTTAGCGGGATCCTACAATGAGCAGTTCTTC.

V usage is TRBV18 and J usage is TRBJ1-4; D not resolved. Trimming removed 2 bases from V and 8 bases from J, with 9 bases in between. Germline CDR1 KGHSH, CDR2 LQKENI. CDR3 length: 13 amino acids. Written as DNA, the CDR3 is TGTGCCAGCTCACCATGGAAGAGGGAAAAACTGTTTTTT. It codes for CASSPWKREKLFF. The whole variable domain, filled in from reference TRBV18 and TRBJ1-4, reads NAGVMQNPRHLVRRRGQEARLRCSPMKGHSHVYWYRQLPEEGLKFMVYLQKENIIDESGMPKERFSAEFPKEGPSILRIQQVVRGDSAAYFCASSPWKREKLFFGSGTQLSVL.

This sequence joins TRBV5-1 and TRBJ1-1; D unclear. Germline V gene data show CDR1 as SGHRS and CDR2 as YFSETQ. Trimming left V 2 bases short and J 3 bases short, with 11 bases between. The CDR3 spans 14 residues. The CDR3 bases are TGCGCCAGCAGCTTCGAGGGTTTGTACACTGAAGCTTTCTTT. It specifies CASSFEGLYTEAFF.

V is TRBV5-5 and J is TRBJ2-1; no clear D gene. Trimming removed 4 bases from V and 3 bases from J, with 14 bases in between. In germline, CDR1 is SGHKS, CDR2 YYEKEE (reference sequence). This CDR3 comprises 15 residues. The CDR3 here is CASSRSPLDYNEQFF. CDR3 in DNA: TGTGCCAGCAGCCGCTCCCCTCTCGACTACAATGAGCAGTTCTTC.

The J gene is TRBJ2-1, the V gene TRBV27; the D call may be TRBD1 or TRBD2 (5 bases each). The CDR3 extends over 16 amino acids. V lost 6 bases and J 7 bases, leaving 22 bases between the germline ends. Germline CDR1 MNHEY, CDR2 SMNVEV (reference sequence). The CDR3 loop reads CASRSFMPRGVNEQFF. CDR3 bases: TGTGCCAGCAGATCTTTTATGCCGAGAGGGGTGAATGAGCAGTTCTTC.

This clone was seen just once. The chain carries TRBV7-9 and TRBJ1-1; D gene unclear. V lost 4 bases and J lost 8, with 11 bases in between. In germline, CDR1 is SEHNR, CDR2 FQNEAQ (reference sequence). The CDR3 extends over 12 amino acids. CDR3 in amino acids: CASSWSGPEAFF. For the CDR3, the DNA is TGTGCCAGCAGCTGGAGTGGCCCGGAAGCTTTCTTT. The full variable domain, completed using reference TRBV7-9 and TRBJ1-1, is DTGVSQNPRHKITKRGQNVTFRCDPISEHNRLYWYRQTLGQGPEFLTYFQNEAQLEKSRLLSDRFSAERPKGSFSTLEIQRTEQGDSAMYLCASSWSGPEAFFGQGTRLTVV.

The chain employs TRBV10-2 and TRBJ1-3, with D perhaps matching TRBD1 (5 bases). Between the trimmed V and J ends, which lost 8 bases and 0 bases, there was a span of 8 bases. Germline V lookup: CDR1 WSHSY, CDR2 SAAADI. The CDR3 loop spans 13 amino acids. The CDR3 loop is CASCQGSGNTIYF. CDR3 in DNA: TGCGCCAGCTGCCAGGGCTCTGGAAACACCATATATTTT.

The chain uses TRBV11-2 and TRBJ2-7; tentatively, D is TRBD2 (6 bases). V was pared by 5 bases and J by 2 bases, with 13 bases between. Germline values: CDR1 SGHAT, CDR2 FQNNGV. The CDR3 sequence is 14 residues long. The CDR3 sequence: CASSIGTGAYEQYF. The CDR3 coding sequence is TGTGCCAGCAGCATAGGGACGGGGGCCTACGAGCAGTACTTC.

This clone was seen once. The J gene is TRBJ2-1, the V gene TRBV11-2, with 11 bases lining up with TRBD1. The ends lost 5 bases at V and 3 bases at J; junction bases unmatched: 15. The germline CDR1 and CDR2 sequences are SGHAT and FQNNGV. The CDR3 is 19 residues long. CDR3: CASSPRGGTGTGGYNEQFF. The CDR3 DNA follows: TGTGCCAGCAGCCCTAGAGGGGGAACCGGGACAGGGGGCTACAATGAGCAGTTCTTC. The full variable domain, rest sourced from reference TRBV11-2 and TRBJ2-1, is EAGVAQSPRYKIIEKRQSVAFWCNPISGHATLYWYQQILGQGPKLLIQFQNNGVVDDSQLPKDRFSAERLKGVDSTLKIQPAKLEDSAVYLCASSPRGGTGTGGYNEQFFGPGTRLTVL.